This TCR beta chain comes out of a study of T cell responses to AZD1222 COVID-19 vaccine. The wider study: Some second doses came at about 4 weeks and others at about 12 weeks; these were pooled. Study-wide findings and caveats: Regions 160-218 and 743-854 dominated among vaccine-associated CD4 TCRs spanning spike. It should be noted that donors were predominantly white British and more often female, and clonal diversity was possibly underestimated. Vaccination with two AZD1222 doses was followed by a rise in Spike-specific TCR breadth and depth.

Clones were read by immunoSEQ multiplex PCR, and TCRdb kept only the in-frame ones, dropping some. The table has fewer than 300,000 clones, just over 90% seen once. Germline CDR1 is LGHDT and CDR2 is YNNKEL (reference sequence). V lost 3 bases to trimming and J lost 7 bases; unmatched junction nucleotides: 5. This CDR3 contains 14 residues. As for this clone: The antigen remains undetermined.

This receptor was identified in an adult in good health. The V call is TRBV3-1 (or the pseudogene TRBV3-2), the J call TRBJ2-5, with 10 nucleotides matching TRBD1. Here the sequenced sample was peripheral blood, taken on day 0 of AZD1222 vaccination. The CDR3 protein is CASSQGTGEGTQYF. CDR3 nucleotides: TGTGCCAGCAGCCAGGGGACAGGGGAAGGGACCCAGTACTTC.